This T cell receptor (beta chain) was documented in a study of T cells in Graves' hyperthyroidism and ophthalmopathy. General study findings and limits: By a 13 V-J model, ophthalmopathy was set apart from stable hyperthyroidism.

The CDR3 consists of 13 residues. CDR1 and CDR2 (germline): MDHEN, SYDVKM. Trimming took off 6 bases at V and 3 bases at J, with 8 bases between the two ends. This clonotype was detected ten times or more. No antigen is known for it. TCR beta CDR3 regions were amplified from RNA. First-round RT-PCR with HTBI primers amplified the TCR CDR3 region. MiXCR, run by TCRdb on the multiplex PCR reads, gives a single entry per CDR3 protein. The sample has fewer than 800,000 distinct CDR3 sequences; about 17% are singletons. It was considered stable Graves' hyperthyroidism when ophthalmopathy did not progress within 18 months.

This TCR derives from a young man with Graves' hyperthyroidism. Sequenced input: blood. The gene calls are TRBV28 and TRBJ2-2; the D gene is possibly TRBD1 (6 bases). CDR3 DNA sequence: TGTGCCAGCAGGGACAGTTACACCGGGGAGCTGTTTTTT. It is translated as CASRDSYTGELFF.